This T cell receptor (beta chain) appears in the sequencing data of a study of T cell repertoires in aging, cancer and after chemotherapy. Study results and caveats: Healthy donors lost TCR diversity with age mainly through richness, cancer patients through richness and evenness.

To note about this clonotype: Its antigen is unidentified.

TCR beta rearrangements were amplified from peripheral blood genomic DNA. A mixed TRB-A/B primer pool amplified rearranged TRB by multiplex touch-down PCR. Each CDR3 protein gets one entry after TCRdb re-called the multiplex PCR reads with MiXCR. This sample carries some 6,100 distinct CDR3 sequences, 30% to 40% of them seen once, and the ten largest clones take around 47%. V was pared by 1 base and J by 8 bases, with 9 bases between. CDR3 length: 13 amino acids. Germline-derived CDR1 and CDR2 are SGHAT and FQDESV (reference sequence). The V and J genes are TRBV11-1 and TRBJ2-1; D not resolved. The TCR originated in a human donor with a blood cancer. The sample consisted of blood. CDR3 coding DNA: TGTGCCAGCAGCTTAGTAGGGATCGATGAGCAGTTCTTC. Protein product: CASSLVGIDEQFF.